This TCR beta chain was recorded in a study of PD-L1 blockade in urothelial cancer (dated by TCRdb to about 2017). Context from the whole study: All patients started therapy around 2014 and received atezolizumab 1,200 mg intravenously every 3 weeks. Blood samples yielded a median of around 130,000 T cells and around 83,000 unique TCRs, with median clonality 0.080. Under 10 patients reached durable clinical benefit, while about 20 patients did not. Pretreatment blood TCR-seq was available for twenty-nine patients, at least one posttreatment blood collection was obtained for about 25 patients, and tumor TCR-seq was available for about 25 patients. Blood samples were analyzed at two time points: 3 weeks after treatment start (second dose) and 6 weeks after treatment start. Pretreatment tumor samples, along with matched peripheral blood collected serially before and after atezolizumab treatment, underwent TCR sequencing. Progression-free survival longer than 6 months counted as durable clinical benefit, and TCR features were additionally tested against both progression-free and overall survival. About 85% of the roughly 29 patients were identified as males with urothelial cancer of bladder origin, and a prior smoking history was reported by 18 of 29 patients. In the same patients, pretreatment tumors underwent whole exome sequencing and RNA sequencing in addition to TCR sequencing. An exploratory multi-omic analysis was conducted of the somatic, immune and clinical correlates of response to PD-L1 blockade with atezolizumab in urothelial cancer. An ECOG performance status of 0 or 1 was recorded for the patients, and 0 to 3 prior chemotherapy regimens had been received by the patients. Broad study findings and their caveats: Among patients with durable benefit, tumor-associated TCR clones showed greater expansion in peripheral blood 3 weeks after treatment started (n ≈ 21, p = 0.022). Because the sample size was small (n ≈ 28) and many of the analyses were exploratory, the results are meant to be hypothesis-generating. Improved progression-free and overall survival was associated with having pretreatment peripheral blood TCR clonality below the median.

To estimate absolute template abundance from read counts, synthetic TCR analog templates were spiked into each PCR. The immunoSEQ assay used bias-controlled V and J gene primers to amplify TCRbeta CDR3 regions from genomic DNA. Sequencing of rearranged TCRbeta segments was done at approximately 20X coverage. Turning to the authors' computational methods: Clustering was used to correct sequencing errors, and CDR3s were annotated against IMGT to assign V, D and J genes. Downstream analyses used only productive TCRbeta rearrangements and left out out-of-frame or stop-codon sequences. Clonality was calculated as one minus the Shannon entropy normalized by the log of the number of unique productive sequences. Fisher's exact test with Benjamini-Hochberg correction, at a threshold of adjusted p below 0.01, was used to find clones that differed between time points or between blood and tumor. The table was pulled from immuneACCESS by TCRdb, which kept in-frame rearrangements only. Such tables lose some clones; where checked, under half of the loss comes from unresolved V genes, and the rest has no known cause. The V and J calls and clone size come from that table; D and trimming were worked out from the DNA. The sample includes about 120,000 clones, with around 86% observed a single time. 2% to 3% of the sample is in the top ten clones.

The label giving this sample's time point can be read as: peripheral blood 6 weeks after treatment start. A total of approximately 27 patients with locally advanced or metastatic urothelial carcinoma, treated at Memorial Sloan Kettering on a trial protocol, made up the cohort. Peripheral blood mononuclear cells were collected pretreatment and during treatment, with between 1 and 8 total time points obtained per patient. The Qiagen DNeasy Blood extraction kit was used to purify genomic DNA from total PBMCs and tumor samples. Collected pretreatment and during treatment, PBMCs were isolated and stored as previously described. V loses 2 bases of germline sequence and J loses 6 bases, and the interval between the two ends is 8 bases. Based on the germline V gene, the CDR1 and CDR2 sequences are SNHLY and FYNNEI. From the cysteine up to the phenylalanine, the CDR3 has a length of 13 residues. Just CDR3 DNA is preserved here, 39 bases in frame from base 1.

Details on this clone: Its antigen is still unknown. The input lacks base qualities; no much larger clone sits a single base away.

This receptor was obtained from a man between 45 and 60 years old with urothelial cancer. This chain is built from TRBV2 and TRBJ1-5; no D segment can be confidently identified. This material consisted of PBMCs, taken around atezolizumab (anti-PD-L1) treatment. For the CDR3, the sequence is CASSEHLRQPQHF. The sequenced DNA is TGTGCCAGCAGTGAACATCTGCGTCAGCCCCAGCATTTT.